The present entry profiles one TCR beta chain with its context. Its antigen is unknown. Base qualities were left out, and no much larger clone turns up one base away. Taken from the germline V gene (reference sequence), the CDR1 and CDR2 loops are SGHNT and YYREEE. After removal of 1 base from V and 2 bases from J, the junction retains 5 bases not matched to a gene. Its CDR3 holds 15 amino acids, cysteine through phenylalanine. The entry retains the CDR3 DNA only, 45 bases that are in frame from base 1. The cohort comprised more than 550 healthy bone marrow donors. At the time of sampling, all cohort members were nominally healthy, though unrecorded immune exposures were likely present. The donor was CMV seropositive and was included in the group of some 290 seropositive cohort members. Each donor provided a peripheral blood sample, and peripheral blood mononuclear cells were used for TCR beta sequencing. Genomic DNA extraction from the blood cell samples was performed with the Qiagen DNeasy Blood Extraction Kit.

To prepare the library, the immunoSEQ multiplex PCR assay was applied. The multiplex PCR relied on a mix of 60 forward primers for TCR Vbeta segments and 13 reverse primers for TCR Jbeta segments. The CDR3 region of rearranged TCR beta genes was amplified from genomic DNA by a multiplex PCR assay. The Illumina HiSeq System was used to sequence the amplified TCR beta libraries as 87-base-pair reads. Turning to the authors' computational methods: Across the 600 to 700 repertoires, a later analysis counted approximately 75 million unique TCR beta chains, 9.5 million to 12 million of which were shared by at least two donors. Raw reads were error-corrected and collapsed into unique sequences by a nearest-neighbor algorithm in which closely related sequences were merged to remove PCR and sequencing errors. V, D and J gene segments were assigned by aligning CDR3 sequences to IMGT reference sequences. Each retained sequence needed at least a six-nucleotide match to both a V gene segment and a J gene segment. A rearrangement counted as productive if the CDR3 had no stop codons and remained in frame with V and J, and every other rearrangement counted as non-productive. Following IMGT convention, CDR3 was defined as the stretch from the second conserved V-encoded cysteine to the conserved J-encoded phenylalanine. The earlier analysis of about 610 of the donors excluded any sequence lacking an unambiguous match to a single V gene segment. In an earlier analysis of 500 to 750 of the donors, V segments were called functional above 56.7% productive rearrangements and were called segregating when the between-donor standard deviation exceeded 5%. To diagnose cytomegalovirus status from the catalog of TCR beta chain sequences, a statistical classification framework was built. In a later analysis, TCR nucleotide sequences were compared against IMGT/GENE-DB human TR gene sequences so that V and J genes could be assigned. The TCRdist pipeline was used in a later analysis to assign CDR3 sequences and most-parsimonious VDJ recombination scenarios. In a later analysis, each TCR beta chain was defined by its CDR3 amino acid sequence together with its V-gene family, and reads without a unique V-gene family were excluded. A later analysis removed 550 to 650 highly shared, low-generation-probability nucleotide sequences to deal with suspected cross-contamination and a sequencing artifact. A later analysis calculated a clonal expansion index for each public chain from normalized within-repertoire ranks of inferred template counts. In a later analysis, generation probabilities were computed with a VDJ recombination model fitted to out-of-frame rearrangements, and the resulting probabilities were checked against IGoR. In a later analysis, TCR-TCR, TCR-HLA and TCR-CMV co-occurrence was scored with hypergeometric tests, and a repertoire-size bias correction was applied to TCR pairs. A later analysis estimated false discovery rates by permuting HLA or CMV assignments 20 times. In a later analysis, co-occurring TCRs were grouped using DBSCAN, with TCRdist sequence similarity added in when clustering inside HLA-allele-positive subsets. For co-occurrence clustering, repertoires with fewer than 30,000 or more than 120,000 public chains were excluded, along with roughly five repertoires with anomalous nucleotide sharing. Entries here come from immuneACCESS through TCRdb and include only in-frame sequences with V and J called. Some clones fail to appear in such tables; in the studies checked, an unresolved V gene covers under half of the shortfall, and the cause of the remainder is unknown. V and J calls and clone size follow that table, whereas D and trimming were derived from the DNA. The sample contains fewer than 150,000 clones, roughly 75% of them found a single time. The ten most abundant clones make up over 6.5% of the sample.

The data stem from a study of cytomegalovirus exposure and HLA in healthy donors (TCRdb year 2017). Background on the whole study: An earlier analysis of some 600 of the donors reported about 260 Gb of sequence data and 95 million to 130 million unique TCR beta sequences obtained from roughly 180 million T cells. Roughly 290 gigabases of sequencing data and around 80 million unique TCR sequences made up an early release that covered approximately 700 HLA-typed donors. Of the roughly 390 genotyped donors, 81% were placed in the genetic ancestry cluster associated with self-reported Caucasian donors. The study aimed to test whether cataloging public T cell receptors could reveal signatures of past pathogen exposure. The study profiled the T cell repertoires of some 610 subjects by immunosequencing and related them to cytomegalovirus serostatus. Along with the approximately 700-subject first cohort, a separate validation cohort of about 110 different subjects was used. High-throughput TCR immunosequencing, statistical association of individual TCRs with disease status, and machine learning were combined to predict cytomegalovirus infection status. A later analysis re-examined previously published TCR beta repertoires from about 700 donors and added high-resolution HLA genotyping to investigate patterns of TCR occurrence. In the later analysis, no new phenotypic data were used to find candidate immune exposures; instead, reliance was placed on TCR beta sequences and their occurrence across donors. In an earlier analysis of several hundred of the donors, high-throughput TCR beta sequencing was used to judge whether each TCR beta V gene segment behaved as functional or pseudogenic. Alongside the repertoire data, information on donor age, sex, ethnicity and CMV serostatus was compiled. In a later genetic analysis, genome-wide SNP genotypes for about three fifths of the 666 donors were used, and that subset was treated as a discovery cohort. Every discovery cohort repertoire had been produced on one sequencing platform. HLA typing included class I and class II loci at four-digit resolution. The number of typed donors differed by locus: roughly 629-630 for A, B, C, DRB1 and DQB1; some 540 for DQA1; 606 for DPA1; and around 490 for DPB1. Because of strong linkage in the cohort, four or five DR-DQ haplotypes were treated as single units for association and clustering. Among roughly 400 genotyped donors of the cohort, an average of 235,054 unique TCR beta nucleotide sequences were sequenced per donor, roughly a sixth of them non-productive. The study at large found these results: When HLA alleles, especially DR and DQ, strongly co-occurred, attributing TCR associations to individual alleles was difficult. In an earlier analysis of more than 450 of the donors, most TCR beta V segments were observed in productive rearrangements about 87% or about 30% of the time, broadly matching IMGT annotations. Correlated functional status among segregating V segments might reflect linkage disequilibrium, but an unknown experimental factor could not be ruled out. Because some donors lacked HLA typing at each locus, the association tests relied only on the typed subset. In a later analysis, HLA-associated TCR beta chains showed more clonal expansion and lower generation probabilities than non-associated chains that were equally common. In a later analysis, about 16,000 TCR beta sequences were associated with specific HLA alleles at a false discovery rate of 0.05. In a later genetic analysis, a missense DCLRE1C variant was associated with V-gene and J-gene trimming of TCR beta chains, and the association was replicated in an independent cohort. In vitro tests confirmed that three of the cytomegalovirus-associated TCR beta chains recognize cytomegalovirus antigens. In this cohort, only TCR beta chains were sequenced, and detectable features were limited by the absence of alpha or paired-chain data. Some IMGT-functional V segments, including TRBV6-2 and TRBV6-3, could not be told apart with the 87-base-pair reads, so those segments were excluded. A further reported finding was that TCR beta sequences accurately predicted the HLA-A and HLA-B alleles for most subjects in the first cohort. In a later analysis, the rate of TCR association differed among HLA loci, with DRB1 alleles having the most associated TCRs and HLA-C alleles having the fewest. In a later genetic analysis, fewer N-insertions in productive TCRs were reported among donors in an Asian-associated ancestry cluster than the roughly 640-donor mean. The presence/absence analyses assumed that sequencing depth was roughly uniform across donors, and that assumption may not be true. For the cohort, immune exposure information was limited to CMV serostatus. The authors suggested that the approach could potentially be generalized to other disease states and immunological phenotypes. Several of the top co-occurrence clusters appeared to be linked to parvovirus B19, influenza, CMV and Epstein-Barr virus, according to a later analysis. The earlier analysis of a few hundred of the donors excluded seventeen rarely observed V segments, including chromosome 9 orphons, because counts were too low. Cytomegalovirus status was reported to be diagnosed by the classifier with high specificity and sensitivity in both the original and validation cohorts. A total of 150 or so TCR beta chains were listed by the study as associated with cytomegalovirus. Most CMV-associated TCR beta chains appeared to be HLA-restricted in a later analysis, and the HLA associations seemed to be driven largely by CMV exposure. Most TCR sequences were seen in very few donors, while some public TCRs were found in many individuals. A cluster of highly shared sequence variants was judged likely to represent a technical artifact of the sequencing pipeline.

This TCR derives from a middle-aged man in good health and CMV-seropositive. The sample consisted of PBMCs. The chain is encoded by TRBV5-4 joined to TRBJ1-1; 7 junctional bases match TRBD1. CDR3 sequence: CASSLPGQPNTEAFF. The DNA reads as follows: TGTGCCAGCAGCTTGCCGGGACAGCCCAACACTGAAGCTTTCTTT.